This is a list of T cell receptor beta chains from one sample in a study of T cells in Graves' hyperthyroidism and ophthalmopathy. TCRdb reprocessed the multiplex PCR reads with MiXCR, giving one entry per CDR3 protein. The repertoire consists of fewer than 850,000 distinct CDR3 sequences, with roughly 17% occurring once and the leading ten covering about 14%. Sequencing input: blood. The receptors were sampled from a middle-aged man with Graves' hyperthyroidism. Each CDR3 is given with its conserved first and last residue. A D gene is named only where the DNA matches it firmly. A row's size may be missing; if present it is once, few, many or a size class.

V gene: TRBV28; D gene: TRBD1; clone size: few; J gene: TRBJ1-3; CDR3 protein: CASSLLPYGRTGVLGNTIYF; CDR3 DNA: TGTGCCAGCAGTTTATTGCCCTACGGAAGGACAGGGGTTCTTGGAAACACCATATATTTT
V gene: TRBV12-3/TRBV12-4; D gene: .; clone size: few; J gene: TRBJ2-5; CDR3 protein: CASSFGRGQETQYF; CDR3 DNA: TGTGCCAGCAGTTTTGGAAGGGGCCAAGAGACCCAGTACTTC
V gene: TRBV2; D gene: .; clone size: many; J gene: TRBJ1-5; CDR3 protein: CASSEGAGGQPQHF; CDR3 DNA: TGTGCCAGCAGTGAGGGGGCGGGTGGTCAGCCCCAGCATTTT
V gene: TRBV19; D gene: .; clone size: .; J gene: TRBJ1-3; CDR3 protein: CASSGSVVSGNTIYF; CDR3 DNA: TGTGCCAGTAGCGGATCGGTGGTCTCTGGAAACACCATATATTTT
V gene: TRBV18; D gene: .; clone size: few; J gene: TRBJ2-7; CDR3 protein: CASSLIWRDENEQYF; CDR3 DNA: TGTGCCAGCTCACTAATCTGGCGGGATGAAAACGAGCAGTACTTC
V gene: TRBV28; D gene: .; clone size: .; J gene: TRBJ2-7; CDR3 protein: CASNYPHEQYF; CDR3 DNA: TGTGCCAGCAACTATCCCCACGAGCAGTACTTC
V gene: TRBV15; D gene: .; clone size: many; J gene: TRBJ1-4; CDR3 protein: CATSRVQSEKLFF; CDR3 DNA: TGTGCCACCAGCAGAGTACAGTCTGAAAAACTGTTTTTT
V gene: TRBV28; D gene: TRBD2; clone size: .; J gene: TRBJ2-5; CDR3 protein: CASSFIAGAETQYF; CDR3 DNA: TGTGCCAGCAGTTTCATAGCGGGAGCTGAGACCCAGTACTTC
V gene: TRBV24-1; D gene: TRBD1; clone size: .; J gene: TRBJ2-3; CDR3 protein: CATIIRGRAPGTDTQYF; CDR3 DNA: TGTGCCACCATCATCAGGGGGCGCGCCCCAGGTACAGATACGCAGTATTTT
V gene: TRBV28; D gene: .; clone size: many; J gene: TRBJ1-1; CDR3 protein: CASSLSASGTEAFF; CDR3 DNA: TGTGCCAGCAGTTTATCTGCGAGTGGAACTGAAGCTTTCTTT
V gene: TRBV12-3/TRBV12-4; D gene: .; clone size: .; J gene: TRBJ1-5; CDR3 protein: CASSFNKGGPQHF; CDR3 DNA: TGTGCCAGCAGTTTTAACAAGGGGGGACCCCAGCATTTT
V gene: TRBV5-1; D gene: .; clone size: once; J gene: TRBJ1-1; CDR3 protein: CAGSLAGVNTEALF; CDR3 DNA: TGCGCCGGCAGCTTGGCGGGGGTGAACACTGAAGCTTTATTT
V gene: TRBV20-1; D gene: .; clone size: .; J gene: TRBJ1-5; CDR3 protein: CSARRGSGHNQPQHF; CDR3 DNA: TGCAGTGCTAGGCGGGGTTCGGGACACAATCAGCCCCAGCATTTT
V gene: TRBV28; D gene: TRBD1; clone size: .; J gene: TRBJ2-7; CDR3 protein: CASSSTLGTGKSYYEQYF; CDR3 DNA: TGTGCCAGCAGTTCGACCCTCGGGACAGGGAAAAGTTACTACGAGCAGTACTTC
V gene: TRBV20-1; D gene: .; clone size: few; J gene: TRBJ2-2; CDR3 protein: CSARLAGGELFF; CDR3 DNA: TGCAGTGCTAGACTAGCAGGCGGGGAGCTGTTTTTT
V gene: TRBV7-2; D gene: .; clone size: many; J gene: TRBJ1-3; CDR3 protein: CASSLVRSSGNTIYF; CDR3 DNA: TGTGCCAGCAGCTTAGTCCGGTCCTCTGGAAACACCATATATTTT
V gene: TRBV18; D gene: TRBD2; clone size: once; J gene: TRBJ2-1; CDR3 protein: CASSPNGGYYNEQFF; CDR3 DNA: TGTGCCAGCTCACCAAACGGGGGGTACTACAATGAGCAGTTCTTC
V gene: TRBV5-6; D gene: TRBD1; clone size: many; J gene: TRBJ2-7; CDR3 protein: CASRNRGRTYEQYF; CDR3 DNA: TGTGCCAGCAGGAACAGGGGTAGGACCTACGAGCAGTACTTC
V gene: TRBV5-1; D gene: TRBD2; clone size: many; J gene: TRBJ2-1; CDR3 protein: CASSPYTSGSRNEQFF; CDR3 DNA: TGCGCCAGCAGCCCCTATACTAGCGGGAGTCGGAATGAGCAGTTCTTC
V gene: TRBV5-5; D gene: .; clone size: .; J gene: TRBJ2-7; CDR3 protein: CASSLAYGTYEQYF; CDR3 DNA: TGTGCCAGCAGCTTGGCATACGGGACCTACGAGCAGTACTTC
V gene: TRBV9; D gene: .; clone size: .; J gene: TRBJ2-7; CDR3 protein: CASSIGAAGDSGGYEQYF; CDR3 DNA: TGTGCCAGCAGCATAGGGGCGGCAGGGGACTCAGGAGGATACGAGCAGTACTTC
V gene: TRBV7-9; D gene: .; clone size: many; J gene: TRBJ2-2; CDR3 protein: CASSLRSTDNTGELFF; CDR3 DNA: TGTGCCAGCAGCTTACGCTCGACAGACAACACCGGGGAGCTGTTTTTT
V gene: TRBV9; D gene: TRBD2; clone size: .; J gene: TRBJ2-1; CDR3 protein: CASSAGLAGGFGNEQFF; CDR3 DNA: TGTGCCAGCAGCGCGGGACTAGCGGGAGGATTCGGCAATGAGCAGTTCTTC
V gene: TRBV5-5; D gene: .; clone size: .; J gene: TRBJ2-1; CDR3 protein: CASSLERPVLNEQFF; CDR3 DNA: TGTGCCAGCAGCTTGGAGAGGCCAGTGCTCAATGAGCAGTTCTTC
V gene: TRBV12-3/TRBV12-4; D gene: TRBD2; clone size: many; J gene: TRBJ2-2; CDR3 protein: CASREREEGELFF; CDR3 DNA: TGTGCCAGCAGGGAGCGGGAGGAAGGGGAGCTGTTTTTT
V gene: TRBV6-1; D gene: .; clone size: .; J gene: TRBJ1-6; CDR3 protein: CVSSPNMDIAGQSPLHF; CDR3 DNA: TGTGTCAGCTCACCCAATATGGACATCGCGGGTCAATCACCCCTCCACTTT
V gene: TRBV11-2; D gene: TRBD1; clone size: .; J gene: TRBJ2-5; CDR3 protein: CASSSTGTVQETQYF; CDR3 DNA: TGTGCCAGCAGCTCAACCGGGACAGTTCAAGAGACCCAGTACTTC
V gene: TRBV7-8; D gene: .; clone size: once; J gene: TRBJ2-5; CDR3 protein: CASSYTSSGTQYF; CDR3 DNA: TGTGCCAGCAGCTATACTAGCTCCGGGACCCAGTACTTC
V gene: TRBV28; D gene: .; clone size: few; J gene: TRBJ1-5; CDR3 protein: CAGSLGRQPQHF; CDR3 DNA: TGTGCCGGCAGTCTGGGAAGGCAGCCCCAGCATTTT
V gene: TRBV3-1; D gene: .; clone size: .; J gene: TRBJ1-2; CDR3 protein: CASSQESYGYTF; CDR3 DNA: TGTGCCAGCAGCCAAGAGAGCTATGGCTACACCTTC
V gene: TRBV19; D gene: .; clone size: .; J gene: TRBJ1-5; CDR3 protein: CASRMDTNAAQPQHF; CDR3 DNA: TGTGCCAGTAGGATGGACACCAATGCGGCTCAGCCCCAGCATTTT
V gene: TRBV7-6; D gene: TRBD1; clone size: .; J gene: TRBJ2-1; CDR3 protein: CASSRGQEWFF; CDR3 DNA: TGTGCCAGCAGCAGGGGACAGGAGTGGTTCTTC
V gene: TRBV11-2; D gene: .; clone size: many; J gene: TRBJ2-5; CDR3 protein: CASSDLLETVLETQYF; CDR3 DNA: TGTGCCAGCAGCGACCTACTAGAGACTGTCCTTGAGACCCAGTACTTC
V gene: TRBV29-1; D gene: .; clone size: many; J gene: TRBJ2-5; CDR3 protein: CSVETAQETQYF; CDR3 DNA: TGCAGCGTTGAGACAGCCCAAGAGACCCAGTACTTC
V gene: TRBV7-3; D gene: .; clone size: many; J gene: TRBJ2-5; CDR3 protein: CASSYRREETQYF; CDR3 DNA: TGTGCCAGCAGCTACCGACGGGAGGAGACCCAGTACTTC
V gene: TRBV28; D gene: .; clone size: many; J gene: TRBJ1-1; CDR3 protein: CASSQKGFMNTEAFF; CDR3 DNA: TGTGCCAGCAGCCAAAAGGGGTTCATGAACACTGAAGCTTTCTTT
V gene: TRBV10-3; D gene: TRBD1; clone size: many; J gene: TRBJ2-7; CDR3 protein: CAISESGQGYEQYF; CDR3 DNA: TGTGCCATCAGTGAGTCGGGACAGGGCTACGAGCAGTACTTC
V gene: TRBV27; D gene: .; clone size: .; J gene: TRBJ1-1; CDR3 protein: CASSSRSQGSVRYSEAFF; CDR3 DNA: TGTGCCAGCAGCTCACGCTCGCAGGGTTCGGTCCGCTACAGTGAAGCTTTCTTT
V gene: TRBV10-3; D gene: TRBD2; clone size: many; J gene: TRBJ2-3; CDR3 protein: CAISESPGGPSDTQYF; CDR3 DNA: TGTGCCATCAGTGAGTCACCGGGAGGGCCGAGTGATACGCAGTATTTT
V gene: TRBV7-2; D gene: .; clone size: few; J gene: TRBJ1-5; CDR3 protein: CASSSRGTDGRYSNQPQHF; CDR3 DNA: TGTGCCAGCAGCTCCCGGGGGACGGATGGGAGATATAGCAATCAGCCCCAGCATTTT
V gene: TRBV20-1; D gene: .; clone size: many; J gene: TRBJ2-1; CDR3 protein: CSARDAGSDYNEQFF; CDR3 DNA: TGCAGTGCTAGAGATGCCGGTAGCGACTACAATGAGCAGTTCTTC
V gene: TRBV18; D gene: .; clone size: .; J gene: TRBJ1-3; CDR3 protein: CASSPQGQGNTIYF; CDR3 DNA: TGTGCCAGCTCACCACAGGGCCAAGGAAACACCATATATTTT
V gene: TRBV30; D gene: TRBD1; clone size: .; J gene: TRBJ1-1; CDR3 protein: CAWSEQGVTEAFF; CDR3 DNA: TGTGCCTGGAGTGAGCAGGGGGTAACTGAAGCTTTCTTT
V gene: TRBV2; D gene: TRBD1; clone size: many; J gene: TRBJ1-6; CDR3 protein: CARGQSYNSPLHF; CDR3 DNA: TGTGCCAGGGGACAGAGCTATAATTCACCCCTCCACTTT
V gene: TRBV2; D gene: .; clone size: many; J gene: TRBJ1-6; CDR3 protein: CASMPSSYNSPLHF; CDR3 DNA: TGTGCCAGCATGCCTAGCTCCTATAATTCACCCCTCCACTTT
V gene: TRBV7-9; D gene: TRBD2; clone size: many; J gene: TRBJ2-3; CDR3 protein: CASRPNLRTSGSSDTQYF; CDR3 DNA: TGTGCCAGCAGACCGAACCTAAGGACTAGCGGGAGTTCAGATACGCAGTATTTT
V gene: TRBV7-2; D gene: .; clone size: many; J gene: TRBJ2-3; CDR3 protein: CASSLAQAVGTQYF; CDR3 DNA: TGTGCCAGCAGCTTAGCGCAAGCGGTCGGCACGCAGTATTTT
V gene: TRBV2; D gene: TRBD2; clone size: many; J gene: TRBJ2-5; CDR3 protein: CASSGTGGRVETQYF; CDR3 DNA: TGTGCCAGCAGTGGCACGGGGGGGCGCGTAGAGACCCAGTACTTC
V gene: TRBV30; D gene: TRBD2; clone size: few; J gene: TRBJ2-1; CDR3 protein: CAWPSGREYNEQFF; CDR3 DNA: TGTGCCTGGCCTAGCGGGAGGGAGTACAATGAGCAGTTCTTC
V gene: TRBV7-7; D gene: TRBD1; clone size: few; J gene: TRBJ1-1; CDR3 protein: CASSPIQGSTEAFF; CDR3 DNA: TGTGCTAGCAGCCCGATACAGGGGTCCACTGAAGCTTTCTTT